Included here is one T cell receptor beta chain sequence, with context. This record belongs to a study of blood T cell repertoires in COVID-19. Study-level background: Whether acute or convalescent, the COVID-19 samples came from the United States, Italy and Spain. In each case, the material was cDNA or gDNA derived from T cells, B-cell-depleted T cells, or PBMCs.

In the source study's methods: Amplified reference gene primers provided the basis for estimating nucleated cell counts. Profiling relied on immunoSEQ multiplex PCR, and the TCRdb table lists in-frame clones only, not all of them. The V and J calls and clone size are taken from that table; D and trimming were inferred from the DNA. The table shows around 220,000 clones, with approximately 90% occurring only once. Germline CDR1 is LNHDA and CDR2 is SQIVND (reference sequence). This CDR3 has 15 amino acids. V gave up 2 bases and J gave up 1 base, with 10 bases separating them. Input material: peripheral blood. This chain uses TRBV19 with TRBJ2-3; tentative D call: TRBD2 (5 bases). The TCR was taken from a man between 45 and 60 years old with acute or convalescent COVID-19. This chain's CDR3 is CASSISGIGTDTQYF. The CDR3 DNA is TGTGCCAGTAGTATATCGGGGATTGGCACAGATACGCAGTATTTT.